The TCR beta chain under discussion was sequenced for a study of T cell responses to AZD1222 COVID-19 vaccine. General study findings and limits: Vaccine-related CD4 TCRs covered spike, predominating at 160-218 and 743-854. Unmutated variant regions reportedly attract nearly half of all spike-specific TCRs. Increased Spike-specific TCR breadth and depth were observed after two AZD1222 doses. Donors were mostly white British, more females; clonal diversity possibly underestimated.

Points on this clone: Its target is not known. An end of the junction does not agree with germline; a read error may underlie this.

Clones were read by immunoSEQ multiplex PCR, and TCRdb kept only the in-frame ones, dropping some. This sample has more than 100,000 clones, with roughly 93% found just once. The sample in question was peripheral blood, obtained on day 0 of AZD1222 vaccination. The sequence was collected from an adult in good health.

The CDR3, as DNA: TGTGCCAGCAGATTAGGGGGCGAAGACACCATATATTTT. It translates to CASRLGGEDTIYF. V gene TRBV7-2 combines with J gene TRBJ1-3; TRBD1 matches 7 bases. CDR1 and CDR2 from the germline V gene are SGHTA and FQGNSA. CDR3 length equals 13 residues.